A single sample is the source of the 28 T cell receptor beta chains below, sequenced in a study of T cell repertoires in cytomegalovirus infection. TCRdb re-analysed the reads in MiXCR, keeping a single row per CDR3 protein. The sample contains almost 500,000 distinct CDR3 sequences, over 9% of which appear only once. The sample consisted of PBMCs. The receptors were gathered from a human donor in good health (CMV status not recorded). Some clones in this sample may be carry-over from other donors' samples.

Ten or more counts support this clonotype. The CDR3 DNA follows: TGTGCCAGCACCGCGGACAGGGTTCAGCCCCAGCATTTT. Amino acids: CASTADRVQPQHF. The V gene is TRBV28, the J gene TRBJ1-5, with 8 bases lining up with TRBD1. CDR1 is MDHEN, CDR2 SYDVKM, per germline. The junction had 5 bases not matched to a gene; V was cut back by 7 bases and J by 6 bases. The CDR3 is 13 amino acids.

In the case of this clonotype: This may arise from a read error, as a much more abundant clone is one base away. CDR3 sequence (DNA): TGTGCCAGCAGCTTAGAAGGGGGCGATTATGGCTACACCTTC. This sequence encodes CASSLEGGDYGYTF. The J gene is TRBJ1-2, the V gene TRBV7-2, with TRBD1 matching 7 bases. Per germline, CDR1 SGHTA and CDR2 FQGNSA. The CDR3 extends over 14 amino acids. After removal of 1 base from V and 5 bases from J, the junction contained 4 bases not matched to a gene.

This clonotype was detected many times. CDR3 nucleotide sequence: TGTGCCAGCAGCCGAGGACAGTCTGAAGCTTTCTTT. Protein: CASSRGQSEAFF. The genes are TRBV6-1 and TRBJ1-1; weak D call: TRBD1 (6 bases). The CDR3 has 12 residues. Germline V CDR1 and CDR2: MNHNS, SASEGT. Trimming took 6 bases from V and 6 from J, leaving 11 bases between them.

In this sample, this clonotype turned up a few times. This chain joins TRBV4-2 and TRBJ2-1; 9 bases are a match to TRBD2. CDR1 LGHNA and CDR2 YNFKEQ come from the germline V gene. V dropped 0 bases and J dropped 9; count of bases not matched to a gene: 9. There are 16 residues in the CDR3. The CDR3 loop reads CASSQEPLAGDVEQFF. The CDR3 coding sequence is TGTGCCAGCAGCCAAGAGCCGTTAGCGGGAGATGTTGAGCAGTTCTTC.

This clonotype was recorded at least ten times. The V call is TRBV20-1, the J call TRBJ2-2, with D maybe TRBD2 (5 bases). This CDR3 spans 14 amino acids. Trimming took off 0 bases at V and 4 bases at J, with 9 bases between the two ends. Germline V gene sequence: CDR1 DFQATT, CDR2 SNEGSKA (reference sequence). CDR3 coding DNA: TGCAGTGCTAGAGATGCGAGGGCCACCGGGGAGCTGTTTTTT. Translating it yields CSARDARATGELFF.

The chain couples TRBV13 to TRBJ2-1, with TRBD2 matching over 9 bases. Trimming took 5 bases from V and 5 from J; bases not matched to a gene: 7. Germline V gene sequence: CDR1 PRHDT, CDR2 FYEKMQ (reference sequence). CDR3 size: 15 residues. The CDR3 sequence: CASSPRLAENNEQFF. As DNA, the CDR3 is TGTGCCAGCAGCCCCCGACTAGCGGAGAACAATGAGCAGTTCTTC.

V and J are TRBV4-1 and TRBJ2-2; D may be TRBD2 (7 bases). V dropped 7 bases and J dropped 7 bases, with 16 bases sitting between them. The germline V gene encodes CDR1 MGHRA and CDR2 YSYEKL. CDR3 length: 14 amino acids. Here the CDR3 reads CASKGGEAVGELFF. CDR3 nucleotide sequence: TGCGCCAGCAAAGGGGGGGAAGCGGTCGGGGAGCTGTTTTTT.

This clonotype has ten or more counts. The chain couples TRBV7-2 to TRBJ1-5, with D perhaps TRBD1 (6 bases). Germline V gene lookup returns CDR1 SGHTA and CDR2 FQGNSA. The ends were cut back, 5 bases at V and 2 bases at J, with 10 bases in the middle. The CDR3 is 14 amino acids. CDR3 protein: CASSTRQGNQPQHF. The DNA of the CDR3 is TGTGCCAGCAGCACTAGACAGGGCAATCAGCCCCAGCATTTT.

This clonotype appeared many times. The J gene is TRBJ2-2, the V gene TRBV11-3; 8 positions match TRBD1. V was pared by 4 bases and J by 5 bases, with 9 bases of the junction left unmatched. Germline V gene lookup returns CDR1 SGHNT and CDR2 YENEEA. The CDR3 runs to 16 residues. Here the CDR3 DNA reads TGTGCCAGCAGCTCGACCTGGACAGGGAAGACCGGGGAGCTGTTTTTT. This gives the protein CASSSTWTGKTGELFF.

This clonotype has ten or more counts. The rearrangement uses TRBV28 and TRBJ2-5, with a weak D call TRBD1 (5 bases). The CDR3 totals 16 residues. In germline, CDR1 is MDHEN, CDR2 SYDVKM. The V and J ends lost 3 bases and 0 bases respectively, with 14 bases between them. CDR3 sequence reads: CASSFQTEPYQETQYF. In DNA form, the CDR3 reads TGTGCCAGCAGTTTTCAGACAGAACCTTACCAAGAGACCCAGTACTTC.

This chain uses TRBV10-3 with TRBJ2-7; 7 nucleotides line up with TRBD2. Germline-derived CDR1 and CDR2 are ENHRY and SYGVKD. J lost 4 bases, V lost 5 bases, and 14 bases had no gene match. This CDR3 contains 16 residues. The CDR3 is CAISPLLIRGDYEQYF. The CDR3 DNA is TGTGCCATCAGTCCCCTCCTGATCCGGGGGGATTACGAGCAGTACTTC.

With regard to this clonotype: Just one base apart from a much larger clone, this may be a read error. The genes are TRBV6-1 and TRBJ1-5; D possibly corresponds to TRBD1 (5 bases). V lost 1 base and J lost 0, with 25 bases in between. The CDR3 runs 21 residues. Germline-derived CDR1 and CDR2 are MNHNS and SASEGT. The CDR3: CASSEGVGRGTPTLSNQPQHF. The CDR3 DNA reads TGTGCCAGCAGTGAAGGGGTAGGTCGGGGGACCCCTACCCTTAGCAATCAGCCCCAGCATTTT.

This clonotype was recorded a few times. CDR3 in amino acids: CATSRDPTSVQETQYF. The CDR3 DNA reads TGTGCCACCAGCAGAGACCCGACTAGCGTTCAAGAGACCCAGTACTTC. The gene calls are TRBV15 and TRBJ2-5; 8 nucleotides match TRBD2. The CDR3 sequence is 16 residues long. In germline, CDR1 is LNHNV, CDR2 YYDKDF (reference sequence). V shed 0 bases and J 2 bases; nucleotides not matched to a gene: 5.

Many counts were recorded for this clonotype. J is TRBJ1-1 and V is TRBV10-3; tentative D call: TRBD1 (5 bases). Germline loops: CDR1 ENHRY, CDR2 SYGVKD. V lost 6 bases and J 8 bases, leaving 13 bases between the germline ends. The CDR3 has 12 amino acids. Here the CDR3 reads CAISEGAEEAFF. CDR3 nucleotide sequence: TGTGCCATCAGCGAAGGGGCCGAGGAAGCTTTCTTT.

This clonotype was picked up many times. The rearrangement uses TRBV7-9 and TRBJ2-6, with D unclear. The ends were cut back, 5 bases at V and 0 bases at J, with 17 bases in the middle. Germline assignment: CDR1 SEHNR and CDR2 FQNEAQ (reference sequence). This CDR3 spans 18 amino acids. The CDR3 sequence is CASSRPAGVLSGANVLTF. DNA of the CDR3: TGTGCCAGCAGCCGGCCGGCAGGTGTACTCTCTGGGGCCAACGTCCTGACTTTC.

In its sample, this clonotype was seen a few times. J is TRBJ2-1 and V is TRBV5-5; the D is unclear. Germline V lookup: CDR1 SGHKS, CDR2 YYEKEE (reference sequence). The CDR3 length is 12 residues. The V and J ends lost 5 bases and 8 bases respectively, with 11 bases between them. The DNA of the CDR3 is TGTGCCAGCAGTACCGCTACGGATGAGCAGTTCTTC. This translates into CASSTATDEQFF.

This clonotype came up many times. The chain carries TRBV19 and TRBJ2-7; 9 bases fit TRBD1. V was pared by 5 bases and J by 4 bases, with 9 bases of the junction left unmatched. Germline assignment: CDR1 LNHDA and CDR2 SQIVND (reference sequence). The CDR3 extends over 15 amino acids. The CDR3 reads CASSPGTGKGYEQYF. The DNA of the CDR3 is TGTGCCAGTAGTCCCGGGACAGGGAAGGGGTACGAGCAGTACTTC.

The chain has TRBV29-1 and TRBJ1-2; no clear D. Deletions cut 4 bases from V and 6 bases from J, with 12 bases between. The CDR3 spans 12 residues. Germline CDR1 and CDR2: SQVTM and ANQGSEA. CDR3 in amino acids: CSVAQSGDGYTF. CDR3 bases: TGCAGCGTTGCTCAAAGTGGGGATGGCTACACCTTC.

This clonotype was counted at least ten times. The genes are TRBV3-1 and TRBJ2-1, with 8 bases matching TRBD2. The CDR3 totals 15 residues. Germline V gene lookup returns CDR1 LGHDT and CDR2 YNNKEL (reference sequence). Losses at the gene ends were 5 bases for V and 2 bases for J; bases not matched to a gene: 5. CDR3 sequence reads: CASSLTSGPYNEQFF. As DNA, the CDR3 is TGTGCCAGCAGCTTAACTAGCGGACCCTACAATGAGCAGTTCTTC.

The gene calls are TRBV20-1 and TRBJ2-7; D is uncertain. Germline CDR1 is DFQATT and CDR2 is SNEGSKA (reference sequence). CDR3 length: 12 residues. V was trimmed by 3 bases and J by 2 bases, leaving 8 bases between them. The CDR3 loop reads CSASPLAYEQYF. DNA for the CDR3: TGCAGTGCTAGCCCGCTAGCCTACGAGCAGTACTTC.

This clonotype was detected ten times or more. The rearrangement links TRBV20-1 to TRBJ2-2; 7 bases are shared with TRBD1. Looked up from germline, CDR1 is DFQATT and CDR2 is SNEGSKA (reference sequence). The V gene end was trimmed by 6 bases and the J gene end by 6 bases; junction bases not matched to a gene: 13. The CDR3 spans 15 residues. In DNA, the CDR3 is TGCAGTGCCCTCGGAATACAGGGGATTTCCGGGGAGCTGTTTTTT. Translated: CSALGIQGISGELFF.

This clonotype is medium-sized within its sample. The CDR3 nucleotides are TGCAGTGCTTGGGACAGGGGGCTTTATAGCAATCAGCCCCAGCATTTT. Translation gives CSAWDRGLYSNQPQHF. The J gene is TRBJ1-5, the V gene TRBV20-1, with 12 bases matching TRBD1. J was trimmed by 0 bases and V by 5 bases; bases with no gene match: 5. Germline lookup yields CDR1 DFQATT and CDR2 SNEGSKA (reference sequence). The CDR3 runs to 16 residues.

This clonotype came up many times. The genes are TRBV7-8 and TRBJ2-1; D may be TRBD1 or TRBD2 (5 bases each). The CDR3 runs to 14 residues. V was trimmed by 2 bases and J by 5 bases, leaving 10 bases between them. Germline CDR1 reads SGHVS; CDR2 reads FQNEAQ. CDR3 sequence: CASSLSRGNNEQFF. The CDR3 bases are TGTGCCAGCAGCTTATCCCGGGGCAACAATGAGCAGTTCTTC. The whole variable domain, remainder taken from reference TRBV7-8 and TRBJ2-1, is GAGVSQSPRYKVAKRGQDVALRCDPISGHVSLFWYQQALGQGPEFLTYFQNEAQLDKSGLPSDRFFAERPEGSVSTLKIQRTQQEDSAVYLCASSLSRGNNEQFFGPGTRLTVL.

This clonotype was seen ten or more times. J is TRBJ2-1 and V is TRBV3-1, with a tentative D call TRBD2 (5 bases). V lost 4 bases and J 10 bases, leaving 14 bases between the germline ends. This CDR3 spans 13 amino acids. CDR1 and CDR2 (germline): LGHDT, YNNKEL (reference sequence). The CDR3 region has the DNA TGTGCCAGCAGCCTCCTAGCAGCGAGCGAGCAGTTCTTC. Protein sequence: CASSLLAASEQFF.

This clonotype has at least ten counts. The chain carries TRBV19 and TRBJ2-2, with TRBD1 matching over 9 bases. The CDR3 length is 17 residues. J lost 5 bases, V lost 5 bases, and 12 bases had no gene match. Germline CDR1 and CDR2: LNHDA and SQIVND (reference sequence). CDR3 DNA sequence: TGTGCCAGTAGTTTCGTCAGGACAGGGGAGAGAACCGGGGAGCTGTTTTTT. Translation: CASSFVRTGERTGELFF.

This clonotype was observed at least ten times. This chain joins TRBV6-5 and TRBJ2-5; possibly TRBD1 for D (6 bases). Per germline, CDR1 MNHEY and CDR2 SVGAGI. Trimming took off 2 bases at V and 7 bases at J, with 17 bases between the two ends. The CDR3 has 15 amino acids. CDR3 DNA sequence: TGTGCCAGCAGTTACGAGCAGGGGACCTTCGGGACCCAGTACTTC. Its protein is CASSYEQGTFGTQYF.

This clonotype was found many times. The chain has TRBV7-2 and TRBJ2-5; 7 bases are a match to TRBD2. Trimming at V came to 7 bases and at J to 3 bases, leaving 8 bases not matched to a gene. The CDR3 runs to 14 residues. The germline gives CDR1 SGHTA, CDR2 FQGNSA. The CDR3 loop is CASTEGGEKETQYF. CDR3 sequence (DNA): TGTGCCAGCACTGAGGGAGGGGAAAAAGAGACCCAGTACTTC.

Ten or more counts support this clonotype. The chain combines TRBV7-2 with TRBJ2-3, with 9 positions matching TRBD1. With 3 bases clipped from V and 0 bases from J, the junction kept 1 base outside the gene matches. This CDR3 spans 15 amino acids. CDR1 is SGHTA, CDR2 FQGNSA, per germline. CDR3 DNA sequence: TGTGCCAGCAGCTTCGGGACAGGGAGCACAGATACGCAGTATTTT. Translation gives CASSFGTGSTDTQYF.